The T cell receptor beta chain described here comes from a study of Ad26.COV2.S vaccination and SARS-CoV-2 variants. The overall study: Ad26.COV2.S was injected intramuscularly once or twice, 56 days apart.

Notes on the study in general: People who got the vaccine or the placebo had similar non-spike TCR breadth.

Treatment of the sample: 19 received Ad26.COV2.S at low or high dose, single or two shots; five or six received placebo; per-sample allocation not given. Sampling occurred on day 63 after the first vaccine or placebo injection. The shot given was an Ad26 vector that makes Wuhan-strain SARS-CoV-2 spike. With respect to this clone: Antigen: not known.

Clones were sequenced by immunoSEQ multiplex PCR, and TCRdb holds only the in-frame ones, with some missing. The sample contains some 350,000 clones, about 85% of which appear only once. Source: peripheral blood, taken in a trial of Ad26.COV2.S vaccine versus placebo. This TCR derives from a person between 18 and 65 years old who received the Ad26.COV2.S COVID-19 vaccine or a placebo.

CDR3 sequence reads: CASKTGGPQLYGYTF. CDR3 sequence (DNA): TGTGCCAGCAAAACAGGGGGCCCGCAACTTTATGGCTACACCTTC. The gene calls are TRBV6-5 and TRBJ1-2; 9 bases align to TRBD1. CDR3 length: 15 amino acids. The germline V gene has CDR1 MNHEY and CDR2 SVGAGI. Trimming removed 7 bases from V and 5 bases from J; junction bases left unmatched: 11.